One T cell receptor (beta chain) is described in this entry. The ends were cut back, 1 base at V and 7 bases at J, with 13 bases in the middle. The CDR3 spans 15 residues. The germline V gene has CDR1 LNHDA and CDR2 SQIVND (reference sequence). The sample belongs to a study of Tregs in tolerant kidney transplant recipients. Measured with immunoSEQ multiplex PCR; TCRdb has only the in-frame clones, and not every one. Here the sample spans about 56,000 clones, 65% to 85% being singletons. V usage is TRBV19 and J usage is TRBJ1-4; TRBD1 might be the D (5 bases). The sequenced sample was CD4+ T cells from blood. The sequence was collected from a human donor in good health. The CDR3 loop is CASSIVQGWVEKLFF. The DNA of the CDR3 is TGTGCCAGTAGTATAGTCCAGGGATGGGTTGAAAAACTGTTTTTT.